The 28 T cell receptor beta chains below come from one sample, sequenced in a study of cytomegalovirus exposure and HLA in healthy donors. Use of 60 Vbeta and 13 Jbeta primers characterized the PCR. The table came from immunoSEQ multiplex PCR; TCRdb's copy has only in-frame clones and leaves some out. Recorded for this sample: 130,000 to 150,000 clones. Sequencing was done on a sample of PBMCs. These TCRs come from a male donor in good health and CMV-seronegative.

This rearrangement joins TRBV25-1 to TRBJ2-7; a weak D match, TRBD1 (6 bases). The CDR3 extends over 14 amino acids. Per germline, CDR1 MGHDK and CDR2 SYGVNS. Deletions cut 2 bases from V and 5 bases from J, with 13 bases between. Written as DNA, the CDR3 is TGTGCCAGCAGTGAAGGGGGCGCGTTCCACGAGCAGTACTTC. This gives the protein CASSEGGAFHEQYF.

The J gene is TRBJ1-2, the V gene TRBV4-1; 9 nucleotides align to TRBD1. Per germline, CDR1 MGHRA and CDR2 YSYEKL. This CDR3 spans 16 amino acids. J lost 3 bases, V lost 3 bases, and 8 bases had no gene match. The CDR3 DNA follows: TGCGCCAGCAGCCATGCGACTCGGACAGGGGACTATGGCTACACCTTC. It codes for CASSHATRTGDYGYTF.

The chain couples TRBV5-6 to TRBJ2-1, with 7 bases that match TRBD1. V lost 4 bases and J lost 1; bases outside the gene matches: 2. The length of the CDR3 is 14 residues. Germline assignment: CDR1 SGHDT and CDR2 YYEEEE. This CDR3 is CASSRGQSYNEQFF. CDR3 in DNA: TGTGCCAGCAGCAGGGGGCAATCCTACAATGAGCAGTTCTTC.

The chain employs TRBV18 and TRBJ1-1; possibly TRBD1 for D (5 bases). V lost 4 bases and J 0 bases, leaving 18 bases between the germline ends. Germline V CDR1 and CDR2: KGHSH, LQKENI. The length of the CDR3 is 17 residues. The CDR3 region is CASSLRDSPTMNTEAFF. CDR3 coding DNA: TGTGCCAGCTCACTCAGGGATTCCCCTACTATGAACACTGAAGCTTTCTTT.

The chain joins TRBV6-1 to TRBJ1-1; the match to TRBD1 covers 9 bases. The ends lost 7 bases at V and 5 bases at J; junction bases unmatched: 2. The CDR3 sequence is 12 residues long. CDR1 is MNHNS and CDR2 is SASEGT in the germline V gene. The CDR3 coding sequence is TGTGCCAGCAACGACAGGGGGACTGAAGCTTTCTTT. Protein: CASNDRGTEAFF.

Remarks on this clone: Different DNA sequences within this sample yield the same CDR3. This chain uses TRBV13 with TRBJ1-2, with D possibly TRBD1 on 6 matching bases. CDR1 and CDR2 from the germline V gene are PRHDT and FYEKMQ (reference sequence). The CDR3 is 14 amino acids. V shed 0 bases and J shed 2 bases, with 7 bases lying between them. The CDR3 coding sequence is TGTGCCAGCAGCTTAGGCACAGGGAACTATGGCTACACCTTC. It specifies CASSLGTGNYGYTF.

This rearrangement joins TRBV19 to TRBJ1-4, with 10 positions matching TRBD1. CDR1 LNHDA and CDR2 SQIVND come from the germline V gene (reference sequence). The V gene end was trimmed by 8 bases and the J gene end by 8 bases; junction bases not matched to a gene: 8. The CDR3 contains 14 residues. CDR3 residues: CASHAGTGEEKLFF. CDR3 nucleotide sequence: TGTGCCAGTCATGCCGGGACAGGGGAGGAAAAACTGTTTTTT.

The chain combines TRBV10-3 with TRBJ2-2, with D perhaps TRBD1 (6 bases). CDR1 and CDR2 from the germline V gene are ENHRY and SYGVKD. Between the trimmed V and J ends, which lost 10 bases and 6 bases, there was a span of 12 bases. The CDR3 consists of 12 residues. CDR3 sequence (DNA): TGTGCCACCGGTAGGGGGTCCGGGGAGCTGTTTTTT. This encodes CATGRGSGELFF.

The CDR3: CASAISNNSPLHF. CDR3 bases: TGTGCCTCTGCTATAAGTAATAATTCACCCCTCCACTTT. The chain carries TRBV11-3 and TRBJ1-6, with D unclear. This CDR3 is 13 amino acids long. The V gene's germline CDR1 is SGHNT and CDR2 YENEEA. V dropped 11 bases and J dropped 5 bases, with 13 bases sitting between them.

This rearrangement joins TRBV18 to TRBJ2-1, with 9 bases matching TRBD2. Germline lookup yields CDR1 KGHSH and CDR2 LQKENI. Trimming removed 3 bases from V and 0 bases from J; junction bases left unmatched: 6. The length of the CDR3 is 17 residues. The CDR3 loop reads CASSPRLADTSYNEQFF. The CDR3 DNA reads TGTGCCAGCTCACCCCGACTAGCGGACACCTCCTACAATGAGCAGTTCTTC. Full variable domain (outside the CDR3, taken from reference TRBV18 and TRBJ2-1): NAGVMQNPRHLVRRRGQEARLRCSPMKGHSHVYWYRQLPEEGLKFMVYLQKENIIDESGMPKERFSAEFPKEGPSILRIQQVVRGDSAAYFCASSPRLADTSYNEQFFGPGTRLTVL.

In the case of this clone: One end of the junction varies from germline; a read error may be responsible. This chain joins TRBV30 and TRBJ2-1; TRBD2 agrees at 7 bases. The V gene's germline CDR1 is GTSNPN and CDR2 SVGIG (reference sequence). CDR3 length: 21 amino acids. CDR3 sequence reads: CAWSLPSLVGEGLISDNEQFF. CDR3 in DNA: TGTGCCTGGAGCTTACCAAGCCTGGTCGGGGAGGGCCTTATCTCCGACAATGAGCAGTTCTTC.

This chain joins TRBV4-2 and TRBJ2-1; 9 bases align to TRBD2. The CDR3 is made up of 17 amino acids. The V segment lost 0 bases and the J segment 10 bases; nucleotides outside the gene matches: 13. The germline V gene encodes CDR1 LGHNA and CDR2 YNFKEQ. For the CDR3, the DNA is TGTGCCAGCAGCCAAGATAAGCTCGCGGGGGGGCCGGGGGAGCAGTTCTTC. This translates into CASSQDKLAGGPGEQFF.

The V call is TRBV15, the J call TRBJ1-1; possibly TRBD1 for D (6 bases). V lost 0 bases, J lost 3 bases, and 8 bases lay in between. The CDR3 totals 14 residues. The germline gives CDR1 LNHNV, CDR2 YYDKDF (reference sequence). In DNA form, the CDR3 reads TGTGCCACCAGCAGAGACAGGGGTCACACTGAAGCTTTCTTT. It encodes CATSRDRGHTEAFF.

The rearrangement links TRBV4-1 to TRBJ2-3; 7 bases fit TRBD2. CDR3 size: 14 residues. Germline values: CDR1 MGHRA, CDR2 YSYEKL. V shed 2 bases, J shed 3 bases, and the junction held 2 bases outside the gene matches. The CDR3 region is CASSQSGETDTQYF. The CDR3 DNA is TGCGCCAGCAGCCAAAGCGGGGAAACAGATACGCAGTATTTT.

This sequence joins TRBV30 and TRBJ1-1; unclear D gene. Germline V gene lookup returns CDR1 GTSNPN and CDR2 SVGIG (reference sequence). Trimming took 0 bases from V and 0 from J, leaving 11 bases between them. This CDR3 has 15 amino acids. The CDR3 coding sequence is TGTGCCTGGAGTGTACCTACCATACTGAACACTGAAGCTTTCTTT. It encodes CAWSVPTILNTEAFF.

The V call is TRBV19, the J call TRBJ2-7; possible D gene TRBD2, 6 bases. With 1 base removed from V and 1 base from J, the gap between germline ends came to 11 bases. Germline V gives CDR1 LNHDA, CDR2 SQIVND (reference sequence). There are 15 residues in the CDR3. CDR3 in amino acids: CASSIVGDWSYEQYF. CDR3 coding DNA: TGTGCCAGTAGTATAGTGGGGGACTGGTCCTACGAGCAGTACTTC.

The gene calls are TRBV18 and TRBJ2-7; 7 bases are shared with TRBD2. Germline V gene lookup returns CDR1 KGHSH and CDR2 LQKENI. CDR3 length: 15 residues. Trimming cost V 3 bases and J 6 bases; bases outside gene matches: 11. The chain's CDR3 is CASSPVPEGGSEQYF. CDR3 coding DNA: TGTGCCAGCTCACCTGTCCCGGAGGGAGGGTCCGAGCAGTACTTC.

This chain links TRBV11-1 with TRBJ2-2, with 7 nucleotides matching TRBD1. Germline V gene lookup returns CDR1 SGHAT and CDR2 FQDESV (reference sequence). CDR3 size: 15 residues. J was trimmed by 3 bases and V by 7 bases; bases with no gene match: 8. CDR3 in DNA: TGTGCCAGCACCTACGCAGGGGGAGACACCGGGGAGCTGTTTTTT. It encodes CASTYAGGDTGELFF.

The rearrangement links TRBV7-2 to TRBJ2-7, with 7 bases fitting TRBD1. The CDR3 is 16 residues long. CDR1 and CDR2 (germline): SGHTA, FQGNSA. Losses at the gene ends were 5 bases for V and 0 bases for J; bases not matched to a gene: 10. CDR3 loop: CASSLVNRGSSYEQYF. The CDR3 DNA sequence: TGTGCCAGCAGCCTAGTCAACAGGGGTAGCTCCTACGAGCAGTACTTC.

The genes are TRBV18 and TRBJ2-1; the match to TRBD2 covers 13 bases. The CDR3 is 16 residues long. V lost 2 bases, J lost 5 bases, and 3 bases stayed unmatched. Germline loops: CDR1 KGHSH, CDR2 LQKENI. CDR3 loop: CASSPGTSGANNEQFF. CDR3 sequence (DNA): TGTGCCAGCTCACCAGGGACTAGCGGGGCAAACAATGAGCAGTTCTTC.

The CDR3 region is CASSLDGRLDEQYF. CDR3 nucleotide sequence: TGTGCCAGCAGTTTAGACGGGAGGTTAGACGAGCAGTACTTC. V usage is TRBV27 and J usage is TRBJ2-7; 7 nucleotides align to TRBD2. Germline V gene sequence: CDR1 MNHEY, CDR2 SMNVEV (reference sequence). This CDR3 has 14 amino acids. Trimming at V came to 2 bases and at J to 5 bases, leaving 6 bases not matched to a gene.

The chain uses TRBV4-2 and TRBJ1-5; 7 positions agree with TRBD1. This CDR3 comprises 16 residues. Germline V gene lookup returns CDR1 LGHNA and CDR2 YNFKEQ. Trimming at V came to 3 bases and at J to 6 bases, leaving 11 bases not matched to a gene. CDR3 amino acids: CASSQTGQRVTQPQHF. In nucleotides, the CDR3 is TGTGCCAGCAGCCAGACGGGACAGCGAGTCACTCAGCCCCAGCATTTT.

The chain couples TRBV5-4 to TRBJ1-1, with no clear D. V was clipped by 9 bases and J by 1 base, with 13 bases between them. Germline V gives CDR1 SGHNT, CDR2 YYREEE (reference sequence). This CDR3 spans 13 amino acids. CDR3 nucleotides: TGTGCCACCTTTGGGCAAGCGAACACTGAAGCTTTCTTT. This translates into CATFGQANTEAFF.

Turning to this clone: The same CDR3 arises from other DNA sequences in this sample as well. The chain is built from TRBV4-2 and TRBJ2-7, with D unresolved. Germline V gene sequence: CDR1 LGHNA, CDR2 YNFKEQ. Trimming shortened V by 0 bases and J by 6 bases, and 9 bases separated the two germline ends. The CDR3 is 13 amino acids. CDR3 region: CASSQDGGGEQYF. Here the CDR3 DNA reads TGTGCCAGCAGCCAAGACGGTGGCGGCGAGCAGTACTTC.

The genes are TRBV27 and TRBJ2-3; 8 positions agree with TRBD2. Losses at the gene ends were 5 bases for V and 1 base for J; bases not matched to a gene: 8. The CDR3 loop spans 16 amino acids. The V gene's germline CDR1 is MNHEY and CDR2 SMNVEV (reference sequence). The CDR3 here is CASSLLTSGRTDTQYF. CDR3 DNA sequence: TGTGCCAGCAGTCTCCTAACTAGCGGTCGCACAGATACGCAGTATTTT.

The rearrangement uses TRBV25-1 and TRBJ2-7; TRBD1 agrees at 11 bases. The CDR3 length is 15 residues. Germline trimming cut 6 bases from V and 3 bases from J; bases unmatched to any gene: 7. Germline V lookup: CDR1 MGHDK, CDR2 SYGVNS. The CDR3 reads CASRKAGTGGYEQYF. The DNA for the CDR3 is TGTGCCAGCAGGAAAGCCGGGACAGGGGGCTACGAGCAGTACTTC.

CDR3 protein: CASSRQYNEQFF. The CDR3 DNA sequence: TGTGCCAGCAGTAGACAGTACAATGAGCAGTTCTTC. The chain recombines TRBV14 with TRBJ2-1, with TRBD1 as a possible D gene (5 bases). This CDR3 has 12 residues. V gave up 6 bases and J gave up 4 bases, with 7 bases separating them. Germline CDR1 reads SGHDN; CDR2 reads FVKESK.

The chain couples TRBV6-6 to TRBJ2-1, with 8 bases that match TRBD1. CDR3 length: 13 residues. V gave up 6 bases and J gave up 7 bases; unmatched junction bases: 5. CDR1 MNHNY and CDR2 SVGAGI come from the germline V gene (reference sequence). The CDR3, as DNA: TGTGCCAGCAGGCGACAGGGGTTAAATGAGCAGTTCTTC. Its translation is CASRRQGLNEQFF.